This TCR beta chain was sequenced during a study of T-cell reconstitution after alpha-beta-depleted transplantation in children. Study outcomes and limitations: Diversity and T-cell counts at one year after transplant derived mostly from new T cells. It was reported that alpha-beta T cells came from several hundred expanded graft clones (about two months after transplant).

Between the trimmed V and J ends, which lost 6 bases and 4 bases, there was a span of 4 bases. The CDR3 covers 11 residues. This clonotype was seen only a few times. Its specificity is unknown. Preparation of the TCRbeta library involved a method that used unique molecular identifiers. TCRdb passed the PCR reads through MiXCR, listing each CDR3 protein once. The sample includes over 150,000 distinct CDR3 sequences, roughly 6.5% of them seen just once. The chain links TRBV12-3 or TRBV12-4 to TRBJ2-1, with unresolved D. The material sequenced was PBMCs, taken before TCRalphabeta/CD19-depleted stem cell transplant. The receptor was derived from a girl less than two years old with combined immunodeficiency, due to receive a stem cell transplant. The CDR3 sequence is CASRSYNEQFF. The CDR3 nucleotides read TGTGCCAGCAGGTCGTACAATGAGCAGTTCTTC.